Listed here is a single T cell receptor beta chain. These data belong to a study of blood T cell repertoires in COVID-19. Germline-derived CDR1 and CDR2 are KGHDR and SFDVKD. V dropped 5 bases and J dropped 4; count of bases not matched to a gene: 7. This CDR3 has 15 residues. Produced via immunoSEQ multiplex PCR; TCRdb's table is partial and in-frame only. In the table there are about 140,000 clones, roughly 88% of which are singletons. The rearrangement uses TRBV24-1 and TRBJ2-3, with 8 bases aligning to TRBD1. This sequence was found in a man between 65 and 79 years old who had been exposed to COVID-19. The sequencing sample was made of PBMCs or T cells enriched from blood (not recorded which). CDR3: CATSVGQGAADTQYF. The CDR3 region has the DNA TGTGCCACCAGTGTGGGTCAGGGGGCCGCAGATACGCAGTATTTT.